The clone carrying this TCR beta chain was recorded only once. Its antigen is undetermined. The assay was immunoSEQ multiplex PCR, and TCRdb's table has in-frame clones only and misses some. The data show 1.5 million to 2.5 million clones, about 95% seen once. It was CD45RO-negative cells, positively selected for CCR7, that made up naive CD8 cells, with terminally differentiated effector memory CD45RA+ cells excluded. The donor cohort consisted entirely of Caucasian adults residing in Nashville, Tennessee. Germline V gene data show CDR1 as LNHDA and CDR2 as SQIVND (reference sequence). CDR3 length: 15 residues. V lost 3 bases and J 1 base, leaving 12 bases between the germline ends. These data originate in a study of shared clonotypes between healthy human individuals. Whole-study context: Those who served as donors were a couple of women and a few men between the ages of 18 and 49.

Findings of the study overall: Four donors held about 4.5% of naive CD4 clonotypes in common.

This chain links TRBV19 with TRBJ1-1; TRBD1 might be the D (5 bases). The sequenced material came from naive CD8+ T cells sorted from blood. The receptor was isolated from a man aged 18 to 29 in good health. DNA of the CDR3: TGTGCCAGTAGTATCGGGACCTATGCGAACACTGAAGCTTTCTTT. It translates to CASSIGTYANTEAFF.